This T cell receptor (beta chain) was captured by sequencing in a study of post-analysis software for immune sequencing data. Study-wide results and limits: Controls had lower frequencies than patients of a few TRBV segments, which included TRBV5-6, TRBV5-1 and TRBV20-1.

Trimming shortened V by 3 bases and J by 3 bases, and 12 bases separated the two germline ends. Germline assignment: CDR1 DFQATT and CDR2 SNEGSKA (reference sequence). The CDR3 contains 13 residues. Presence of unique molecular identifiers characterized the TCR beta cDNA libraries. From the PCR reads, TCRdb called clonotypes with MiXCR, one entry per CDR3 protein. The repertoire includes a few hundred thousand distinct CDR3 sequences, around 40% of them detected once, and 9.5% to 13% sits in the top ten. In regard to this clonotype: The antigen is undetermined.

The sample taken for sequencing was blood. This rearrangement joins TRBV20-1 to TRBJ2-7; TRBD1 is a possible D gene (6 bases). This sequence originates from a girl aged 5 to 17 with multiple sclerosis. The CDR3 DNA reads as TGCAGTGCTAGCCGACAGGTCGACTACGAGCAGTACTTC. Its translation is CSASRQVDYEQYF.